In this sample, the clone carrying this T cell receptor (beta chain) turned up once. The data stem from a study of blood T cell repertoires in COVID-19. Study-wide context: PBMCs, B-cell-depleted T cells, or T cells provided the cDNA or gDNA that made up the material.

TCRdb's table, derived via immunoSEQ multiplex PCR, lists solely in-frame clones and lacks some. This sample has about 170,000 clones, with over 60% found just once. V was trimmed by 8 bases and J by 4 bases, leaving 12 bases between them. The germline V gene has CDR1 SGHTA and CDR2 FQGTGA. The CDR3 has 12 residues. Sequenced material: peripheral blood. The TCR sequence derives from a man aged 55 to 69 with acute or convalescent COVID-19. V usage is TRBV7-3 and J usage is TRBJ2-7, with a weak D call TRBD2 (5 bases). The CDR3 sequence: CASGENSYEQYF. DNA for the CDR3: TGTGCCAGCGGGGAGAACAGTTACGAGCAGTACTTC.